One and the same sample provided the 21 T cell receptor beta chains below, sequenced in a study of blood T cell repertoires in COVID-19. Clones were sequenced by immunoSEQ multiplex PCR, and TCRdb holds only the in-frame ones, with some missing. The sample contains roughly 250,000 clones, around 85% of which appear only once. The sample consisted of PBMCs or T cells enriched from blood (not recorded which). Source of these receptors: a woman aged 45-65 years who had recovered from COVID-19.

This chain links TRBV2 with TRBJ1-1; 8 bases align to TRBD1. This CDR3 contains 15 residues. The junction had 11 bases not matched to a gene; V was cut back by 6 bases and J by 5 bases. The germline CDR1 and CDR2 sequences are SNHLY and FYNNEI. The CDR3 bases are TGTGCCAGCAGAAGAACAGGGGGAATGGGGACTGAAGCTTTCTTT. As protein: CASRRTGGMGTEAFF. The full variable domain, its missing parts supplied by reference TRBV2 and TRBJ1-1, is EPEVTQTPSHQVTQMGQEVILRCVPISNHLYFYWYRQILGQKVEFLVSFYNNEISEKSEIFDDQFSVERPDGSNFTLKIRSTKLEDSAMYFCASRRTGGMGTEAFFGQGTRLTVV.

The CDR3 loop reads CASSLSARDGYTF. The CDR3 region has the DNA TGTGCCAGCAGTTTATCGGCTCGGGATGGCTACACCTTC. The chain links TRBV27 to TRBJ1-2, with D unresolved. The germline gives CDR1 MNHEY, CDR2 SMNVEV (reference sequence). Trimming pared 0 bases from V and 6 bases from J, leaving 8 bases between. CDR3 length: 13 residues.

This clone has just one count. The chain is built from TRBV3-1 (or the pseudogene TRBV3-2) and TRBJ2-7; 8 nucleotides match TRBD2. Germline V gene lookup returns CDR1 LGHDT and CDR2 YNNKEL (reference sequence). The V segment lost 3 bases and the J segment 4 bases; nucleotides outside the gene matches: 5. The CDR3 has 14 residues. CDR3 amino acids: CASSHQTSAYEQYF. In nucleotides, the CDR3 is TGTGCCAGCAGCCACCAGACTAGCGCATACGAGCAGTACTTC.

This rearrangement joins TRBV6-5 to TRBJ2-3; D gene uncertain. The CDR3 totals 14 residues. Germline V gene lookup returns CDR1 MNHEY and CDR2 SVGAGI. Trimming left V 2 bases short and J 6 bases short, with 12 bases between. CDR3: CASSYLVNKDTQYF. CDR3 sequence (DNA): TGTGCCAGCAGTTACCTAGTGAATAAGGATACGCAGTATTTT.

This chain connects TRBV3-1 (or the pseudogene TRBV3-2) to TRBJ2-7; a possible D gene is TRBD2 (6 bases). V lost 1 base and J lost 7, with 17 bases in between. The CDR3 covers 15 residues. From germline, CDR1 is LGHDT and CDR2 YNNKEL (reference sequence). CDR3 sequence: CASSQGGLPPFEQYF. DNA for the CDR3: TGTGCCAGCAGCCAAGGGGGACTCCCACCTTTTGAGCAGTACTTC.

The chain couples TRBV29-1 to TRBJ2-2, with D maybe TRBD2 (6 bases). This CDR3 is built from 14 residues. The germline V gene has CDR1 SQVTM and CDR2 ANQGSEA. Trimming cost V 0 bases and J 5 bases, with 10 bases left between them. The CDR3 spells CSVEDWGDTGELFF. The CDR3 coding sequence is TGCAGCGTTGAAGATTGGGGGGATACCGGGGAGCTGTTTTTT.

The chain employs TRBV5-8 and TRBJ1-4; D is possibly TRBD1 (6 bases). There are 14 residues in the CDR3. Trimming left V 3 bases short and J 7 bases short, with 13 bases between. Looked up from germline, CDR1 is SGHTS and CDR2 is YDEGEE. In DNA, the CDR3 is TGTGCCAGCAGCTCCGGACAGCTCGGTGAAAAACTGTTTTTT. It encodes CASSSGQLGEKLFF. The whole variable domain, filled in from reference TRBV5-8 and TRBJ1-4, reads EAGVTQSPTHLIKTRGQQATLRCSPISGHTSVYWYQQALGLGLQFLLWYDEGEERNRGNFPPRFSGRQFPNYSSELNVNALELEDSALYLCASSSGQLGEKLFFGSGTQLSVL.

This sequence joins TRBV4-1 and TRBJ2-7, with TRBD1 identical over 9 bases. The CDR3 spans 14 residues. V was clipped by 1 base and J by 3 bases; unmatched bases: 1. CDR1 and CDR2 from the germline V gene are MGHRA and YSYEKL. The CDR3 region is CASSQAGQGYEQYF. CDR3 DNA: TGCGCCAGCAGCCAAGCGGGACAGGGCTACGAGCAGTACTTC.

V and J are TRBV7-8 and TRBJ2-1; 8 bases fit TRBD2. CDR1 and CDR2 (germline): SGHVS, FQNEAQ. The CDR3 runs 15 residues. The V and J ends lost 5 bases and 6 bases, in that order; junction bases with no gene match: 9. CDR3 loop: CASSQREPLSNEQFF. The CDR3 DNA is TGTGCCAGCAGCCAGCGGGAGCCACTATCCAATGAGCAGTTCTTC.

J is TRBJ2-7 and V is TRBV29-1; TRBD1 aligns across 8 bases. The V gene end was trimmed by 7 bases and the J gene end by 4 bases; junction bases not matched to a gene: 6. The length of the CDR3 is 12 residues. Germline loops: CDR1 SQVTM, CDR2 ANQGSEA. CDR3 protein: CSAGDRTYEQYF. In DNA, the CDR3 is TGCAGCGCTGGGGACAGGACATACGAGCAGTACTTC.

This clone was seen only a few times. The chain has TRBV6-5 and TRBJ1-4; 8 bases fit TRBD1. J gave up 6 bases and V 0 bases, and 3 bases lay outside the gene matches. The CDR3 has 15 amino acids. Germline V gene lookup returns CDR1 MNHEY and CDR2 SVGAGI. This CDR3 reads CASSYSGQGDEKLFF. The CDR3 DNA sequence: TGTGCCAGCAGTTACTCCGGACAGGGCGATGAAAAACTGTTTTTT.

The chain joins TRBV28 to TRBJ2-2; TRBD1 matches 12 bases. CDR1 MDHEN and CDR2 SYDVKM come from the germline V gene. This CDR3 contains 15 residues. The V gene end was trimmed by 4 bases and the J gene end by 5 bases; junction bases not matched to a gene: 2. The CDR3 nucleotides read TGTGCCAGCAGTTCGGGACAGGGGGCTACCGGGGAGCTGTTTTTT. The encoded protein is CASSSGQGATGELFF.

This clone is a singleton in its sample. The chain has TRBV4-1 and TRBJ2-7, with a possible D match to TRBD1 (6 bases). In germline, CDR1 is MGHRA, CDR2 YSYEKL. V was shortened by 1 base and J by 4 bases, with 8 bases between the two germline ends. This CDR3 region has 13 residues. The CDR3 sequence: CASSQGGTYEQYF. For the CDR3, the DNA is TGCGCCAGCAGCCAAGGGGGGACATACGAGCAGTACTTC.

The rearrangement uses TRBV28 and TRBJ2-1; 7 nucleotides line up with TRBD1. V gave up 2 bases and J gave up 0 bases; unmatched junction bases: 4. CDR1 MDHEN and CDR2 SYDVKM come from the germline V gene. CDR3 size: 16 residues. CDR3: CASSLGAGGSYNEQFF. The DNA for the CDR3 is TGTGCCAGCAGTTTAGGGGCAGGGGGCTCCTACAATGAGCAGTTCTTC.

This clone has just a few counts. This chain's CDR3 is CASSGFLADFWEEKWTNHSYEQYF. The CDR3, as DNA: TGTGCCAGCAGTGGATTCTTGGCGGACTTCTGGGAGGAAAAGTGGACAAATCACTCCTACGAGCAGTACTTC. The rearrangement uses TRBV28 and TRBJ2-7, with a weak D call TRBD2 (6 bases). Germline V CDR1 and CDR2: MDHEN, SYDVKM. The CDR3 has 24 residues. Deletions cut 5 bases from V and 0 bases from J, with 41 bases between.

The chain links TRBV19 to TRBJ1-2; a weak D match, TRBD1 (5 bases). V gave up 3 bases and J gave up 3 bases, with 11 bases separating them. The length of the CDR3 is 14 residues. Germline assignment: CDR1 LNHDA and CDR2 SQIVND (reference sequence). CDR3 sequence: CASSIRGTDYGYTF. CDR3 nucleotides: TGTGCCAGTAGTATCCGGGGGACCGACTATGGCTACACCTTC.

The chain has TRBV7-9 and TRBJ1-2; TRBD1 matches at 12 bases. The length of the CDR3 is 16 residues. Germline V gene data show CDR1 as SEHNR and CDR2 as FQNEAQ (reference sequence). Unmatched junction bases numbered 11, after V lost 5 bases and J lost 7 bases. Here the CDR3 reads CASSQSGTGGFFGYTF. The DNA for the CDR3 is TGTGCCAGCAGCCAATCCGGGACAGGGGGCTTTTTTGGCTACACCTTC.

The chain uses TRBV28 and TRBJ2-3, with D possibly being TRBD2 (5 bases). The CDR3 has 14 residues. CDR1 is MDHEN and CDR2 is SYDVKM in the germline V gene. V was trimmed by 8 bases and J by 5 bases, leaving 17 bases between them. Written as DNA, the CDR3 is TGTGCCAGCGGGAGTCTCCCTGATAGAGATACGCAGTATTTT. Translating it yields CASGSLPDRDTQYF.

CDR3 protein: CASSEGGDYTDTQYF. CDR3 nucleotide sequence: TGTGCCAGCAGTGAAGGGGGGGACTACACAGATACGCAGTATTTT. The chain couples TRBV2 to TRBJ2-3; 7 nucleotides align to TRBD2. The CDR3 consists of 15 residues. The germline V gene encodes CDR1 SNHLY and CDR2 FYNNEI. Trimming cost V 1 base and J 2 bases; bases outside gene matches: 3.

This chain connects TRBV9 to TRBJ1-1, with TRBD1 identical over 9 bases. Trimming at V came to 3 bases and at J to 4 bases, leaving 10 bases not matched to a gene. The CDR3 loop spans 16 amino acids. Germline assignment: CDR1 SGDLS and CDR2 YYNGEE. CDR3 in DNA: TGTGCCAGCAGCGAACCCCAACAGGGGGCGCGCACTGAAGCTTTCTTT. It specifies CASSEPQQGARTEAFF.

The table lists this clone with a few counts. This rearrangement joins TRBV5-1 to TRBJ1-2; a possible D gene is TRBD1 (5 bases). With 4 bases removed from V and 2 bases from J, the gap between germline ends came to 12 bases. CDR1 and CDR2 (germline): SGHRS, YFSETQ. The CDR3 length is 14 residues. The DNA for the CDR3 is TGCGCCAGCAGCCCTACTGGGGGGAACTATGGCTACACCTTC. Protein: CASSPTGGNYGYTF.